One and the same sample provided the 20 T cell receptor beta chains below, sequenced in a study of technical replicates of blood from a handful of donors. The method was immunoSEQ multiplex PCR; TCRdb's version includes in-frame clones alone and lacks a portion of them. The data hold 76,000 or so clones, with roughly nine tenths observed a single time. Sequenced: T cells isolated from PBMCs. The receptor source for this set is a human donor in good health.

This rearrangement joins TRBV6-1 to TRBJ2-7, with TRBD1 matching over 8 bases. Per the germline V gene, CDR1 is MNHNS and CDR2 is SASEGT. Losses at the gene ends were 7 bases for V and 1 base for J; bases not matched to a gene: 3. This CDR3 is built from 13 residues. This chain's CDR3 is CASTGQGSYEQYF. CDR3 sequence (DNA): TGTGCCAGCACTGGACAGGGATCCTACGAGCAGTACTTC.

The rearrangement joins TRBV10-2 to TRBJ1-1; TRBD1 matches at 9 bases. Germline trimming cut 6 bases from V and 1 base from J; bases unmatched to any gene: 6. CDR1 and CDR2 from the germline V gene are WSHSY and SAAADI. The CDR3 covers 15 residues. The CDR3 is CASRGTGIANTEAFF. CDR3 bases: TGCGCCAGCAGGGGGACAGGGATTGCGAACACTGAAGCTTTCTTT.

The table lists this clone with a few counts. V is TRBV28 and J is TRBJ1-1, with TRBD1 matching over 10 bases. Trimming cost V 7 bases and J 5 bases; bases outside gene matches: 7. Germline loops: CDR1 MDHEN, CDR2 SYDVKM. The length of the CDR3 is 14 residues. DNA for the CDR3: TGTGCCAGCATCTTGGGACAGGGGTTGACTGAAGCTTTCTTT. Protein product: CASILGQGLTEAFF.

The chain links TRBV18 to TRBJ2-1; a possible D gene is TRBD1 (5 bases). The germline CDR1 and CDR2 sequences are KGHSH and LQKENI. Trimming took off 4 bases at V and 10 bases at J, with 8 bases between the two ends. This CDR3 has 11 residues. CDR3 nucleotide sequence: TGTGCCAGCTCACTGGGGCGGGAGCAGTTCTTC. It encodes CASSLGREQFF.

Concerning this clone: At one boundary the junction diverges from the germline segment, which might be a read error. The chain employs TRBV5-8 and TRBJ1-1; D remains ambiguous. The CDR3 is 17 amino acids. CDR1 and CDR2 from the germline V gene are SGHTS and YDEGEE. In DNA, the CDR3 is TGTGCCAGCAGTTTGGATTCGTTTGGGAGACTAAACACTGAAGCTTTCTTT. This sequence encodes CASSLDSFGRLNTEAFF. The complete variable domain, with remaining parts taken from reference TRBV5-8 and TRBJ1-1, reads EAGVTQSPTHLIKTRGQQATLRCSPISGHTSVYWYQQALGLGLQFLLWYDEGEERNRGNFPPRFSGRQFPNYSSELNVNALELEDSALYLCASSLDSFGRLNTEAFFGQGTRLTVV.

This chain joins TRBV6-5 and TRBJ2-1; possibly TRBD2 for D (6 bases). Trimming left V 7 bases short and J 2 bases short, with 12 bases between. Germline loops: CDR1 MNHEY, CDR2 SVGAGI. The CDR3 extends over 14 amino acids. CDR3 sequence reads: CASTPEGTYNEQFF. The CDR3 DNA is TGTGCCAGCACGCCGGAGGGAACCTACAATGAGCAGTTCTTC.

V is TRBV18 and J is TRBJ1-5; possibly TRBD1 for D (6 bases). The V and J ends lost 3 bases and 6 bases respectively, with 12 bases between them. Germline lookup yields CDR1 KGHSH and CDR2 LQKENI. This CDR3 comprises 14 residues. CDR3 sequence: CASSPPGEGQPQHF. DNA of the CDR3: TGTGCCAGCTCACCTCCAGGGGAGGGTCAGCCCCAGCATTTT.

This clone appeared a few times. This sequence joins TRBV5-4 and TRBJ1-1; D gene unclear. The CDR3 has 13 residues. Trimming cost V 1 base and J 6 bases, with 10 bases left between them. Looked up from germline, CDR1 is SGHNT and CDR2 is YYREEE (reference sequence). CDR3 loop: CASSLSQAPEAFF. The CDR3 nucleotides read TGTGCCAGCAGCTTGAGCCAGGCCCCTGAAGCTTTCTTT.

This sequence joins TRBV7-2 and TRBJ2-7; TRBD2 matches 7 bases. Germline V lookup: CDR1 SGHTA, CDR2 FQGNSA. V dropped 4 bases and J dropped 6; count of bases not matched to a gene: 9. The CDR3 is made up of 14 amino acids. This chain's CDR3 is CASSSQWGGVEQYF. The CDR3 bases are TGTGCCAGCAGCTCCCAGTGGGGGGGTGTCGAGCAGTACTTC.

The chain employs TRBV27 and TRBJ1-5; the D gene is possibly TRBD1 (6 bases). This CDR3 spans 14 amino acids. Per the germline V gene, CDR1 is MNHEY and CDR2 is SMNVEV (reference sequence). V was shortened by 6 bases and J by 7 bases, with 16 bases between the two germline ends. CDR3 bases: TGTGCCAGCAGCAGAATAGGGGGAGGGCAGCCCCAGCATTTT. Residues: CASSRIGGGQPQHF.

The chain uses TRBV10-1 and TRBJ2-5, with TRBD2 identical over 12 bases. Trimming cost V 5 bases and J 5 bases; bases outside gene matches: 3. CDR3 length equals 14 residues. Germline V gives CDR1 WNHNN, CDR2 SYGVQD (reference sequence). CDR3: CASSPGTSGETQYF. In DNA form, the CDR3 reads TGCGCCAGCAGTCCCGGGACTAGCGGGGAGACCCAGTACTTC.

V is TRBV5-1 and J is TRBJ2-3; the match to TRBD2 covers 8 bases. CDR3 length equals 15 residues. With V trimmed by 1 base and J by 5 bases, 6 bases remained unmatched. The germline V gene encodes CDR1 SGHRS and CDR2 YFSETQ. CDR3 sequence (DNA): TGCGCCAGCAGCTTGTGGCGGGAGGTCCAAGATACGCAGTATTTT. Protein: CASSLWREVQDTQYF.

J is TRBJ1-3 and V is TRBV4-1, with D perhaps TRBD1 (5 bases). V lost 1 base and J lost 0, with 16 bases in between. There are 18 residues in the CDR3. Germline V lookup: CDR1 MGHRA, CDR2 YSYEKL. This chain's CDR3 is CASSQAFRLGLSGNTIYF. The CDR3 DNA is TGCGCCAGCAGCCAAGCCTTCCGCTTGGGACTCTCTGGAAACACCATATATTTT.

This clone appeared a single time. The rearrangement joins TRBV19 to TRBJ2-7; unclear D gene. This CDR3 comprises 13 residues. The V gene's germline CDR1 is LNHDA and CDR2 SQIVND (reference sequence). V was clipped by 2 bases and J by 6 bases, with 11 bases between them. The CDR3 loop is CASSIPLVGEQYF. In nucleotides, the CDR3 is TGTGCCAGTAGTATACCCCTAGTGGGCGAGCAGTACTTC. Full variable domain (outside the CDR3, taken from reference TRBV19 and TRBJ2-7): DGGITQSPKYLFRKEGQNVTLSCEQNLNHDAMYWYRQDPGQGLRLIYYSQIVNDFQKGDIAEGYSVSREKKESFPLTVTSAQKNPTAFYLCASSIPLVGEQYFGPGTRLTVT.

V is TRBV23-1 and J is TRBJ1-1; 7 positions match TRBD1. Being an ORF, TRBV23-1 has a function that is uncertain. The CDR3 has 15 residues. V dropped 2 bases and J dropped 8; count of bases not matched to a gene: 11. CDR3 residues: CASSQTNRDSREAFF. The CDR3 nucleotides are TGCGCCAGCAGTCAAACTAATCGGGACAGTAGAGAAGCTTTCTTT.

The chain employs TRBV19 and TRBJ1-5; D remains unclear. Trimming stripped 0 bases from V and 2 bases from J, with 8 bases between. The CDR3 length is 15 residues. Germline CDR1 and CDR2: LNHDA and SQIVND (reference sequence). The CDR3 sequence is CASSIEGEGNQPQHF. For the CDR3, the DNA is TGTGCCAGTAGTATAGAGGGAGAGGGCAATCAGCCCCAGCATTTT.

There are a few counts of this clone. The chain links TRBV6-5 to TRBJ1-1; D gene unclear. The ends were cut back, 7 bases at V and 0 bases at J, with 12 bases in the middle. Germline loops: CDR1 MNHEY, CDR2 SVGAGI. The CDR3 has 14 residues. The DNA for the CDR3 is TGTGCCAGCAAAGAAGAGGTGATGAACACTGAAGCTTTCTTT. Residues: CASKEEVMNTEAFF.

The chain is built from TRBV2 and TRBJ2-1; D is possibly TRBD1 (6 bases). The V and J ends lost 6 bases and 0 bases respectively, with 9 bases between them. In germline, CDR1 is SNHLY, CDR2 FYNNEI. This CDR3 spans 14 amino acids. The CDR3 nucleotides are TGTGCCAGCAGCCCCAGGGGCTCCTACAATGAGCAGTTCTTC. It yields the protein CASSPRGSYNEQFF. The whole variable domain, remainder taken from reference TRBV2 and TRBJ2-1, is EPEVTQTPSHQVTQMGQEVILRCVPISNHLYFYWYRQILGQKVEFLVSFYNNEISEKSEIFDDQFSVERPDGSNFTLKIRSTKLEDSAMYFCASSPRGSYNEQFFGPGTRLTVL.

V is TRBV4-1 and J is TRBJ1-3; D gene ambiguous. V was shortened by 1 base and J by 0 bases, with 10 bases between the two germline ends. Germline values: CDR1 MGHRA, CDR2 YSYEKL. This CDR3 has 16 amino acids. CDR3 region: CASSQVKIGSGNTIYF. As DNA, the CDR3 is TGCGCCAGCAGCCAAGTGAAAATCGGCTCTGGAAACACCATATATTTT.

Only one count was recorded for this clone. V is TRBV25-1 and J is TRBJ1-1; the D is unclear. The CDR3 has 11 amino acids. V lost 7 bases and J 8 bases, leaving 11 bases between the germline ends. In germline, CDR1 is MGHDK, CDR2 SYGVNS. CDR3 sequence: CASTAHREAFF. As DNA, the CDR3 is TGTGCCAGCACTGCGCACCGAGAAGCTTTCTTT.